The 9 T cell receptor beta chains listed next were all sequenced from one sample in a study of technical replicates of blood from several donors. Profiled with immunoSEQ multiplex PCR; TCRdb holds only in-frame clones, not every one. The sample comprises about 76,000 clones, around 94% of which are singletons, and roughly 0.37% rests with the top ten. Sequences were obtained from T cells isolated from PBMCs. Receptors originate from a human donor in good health.

The chain is built from TRBV6-1 and TRBJ2-3, with 8 bases identical to TRBD2. CDR1 is MNHNS, CDR2 SASEGT, per germline. Losses at the gene ends were 10 bases for V and 3 bases for J; bases not matched to a gene: 12. There are 15 residues in the CDR3. Here the CDR3 reads CATTIWAGGTDTQYF. In DNA, the CDR3 is TGTGCCACGACCATATGGGCGGGAGGAACAGATACGCAGTATTTT.

V is TRBV7-9 and J is TRBJ1-5; the match to TRBD1 covers 10 bases. V was clipped by 5 bases and J by 9 bases; unmatched bases: 7. Germline values: CDR1 SEHNR, CDR2 FQNEAQ (reference sequence). This CDR3 region has 14 residues. CDR3 amino acids: CASSGGQGNAPQHF. The CDR3 DNA reads TGTGCCAGCAGCGGGGGACAGGGGAATGCGCCCCAGCATTTT.

The chain has TRBV28 and TRBJ2-7, with TRBD1 identical over 8 bases. The V gene's germline CDR1 is MDHEN and CDR2 SYDVKM. Germline trimming cut 5 bases from V and 4 bases from J; bases unmatched to any gene: 4. This CDR3 region has 13 residues. The CDR3 DNA reads as TGTGCCAGCAGTCCCGGGACAGGTTACGAGCAGTACTTC. It encodes CASSPGTGYEQYF.

In the case of this clone: Compared with germline, one end of the junction differs, possibly owing to a read error. This rearrangement joins TRBV7-8 to TRBJ2-5; a weak D match, TRBD1 (6 bases). This CDR3 is 14 amino acids long. Germline V gives CDR1 SGHVS, CDR2 FQNEAQ. The CDR3 protein is CASSLIGTRESQYF. CDR3 bases: TGTGCCAGCAGCTTAATAGGGACAAGAGAGTCCCAGTACTTC.

The chain employs TRBV9 and TRBJ2-1; tentative D call: TRBD2 (6 bases). The CDR3 covers 12 residues. The V gene lost 1 base and the J gene lost 10 bases, with 9 bases spanning the gap. Germline lookup yields CDR1 SGDLS and CDR2 YYNGEE. CDR3 DNA: TGTGCCAGCAGCGTAAGGCGGGGCGAGCAGTTCTTC. Translation: CASSVRRGEQFF.

CDR3: CSAMSGSYEQYF. Written as DNA, the CDR3 is TGCAGCGCCATGTCCGGCTCCTACGAGCAGTACTTC. The V call is TRBV29-1, the J call TRBJ2-7; D gene unclear. This CDR3 spans 12 amino acids. The germline V gene has CDR1 SQVTM and CDR2 ANQGSEA. V was clipped by 7 bases and J by 0 bases, with 10 bases between them.

This sequence joins TRBV5-1 and TRBJ2-5, with a weak D call TRBD2 (7 bases). CDR1 SGHRS and CDR2 YFSETQ come from the germline V gene. V was cut by 5 bases and J by 4 bases, with 9 bases left in between. This CDR3 has 12 residues. CDR3 amino acids: CASRGGRETQYF. The CDR3 DNA reads as TGCGCCAGCAGGGGGGGGCGAGAGACCCAGTACTTC.

This chain joins TRBV9 and TRBJ1-1, with 12 positions matching TRBD1. The germline gives CDR1 SGDLS, CDR2 YYNGEE. The J segment lost 1 base and the V segment lost 0 bases, leaving 4 bases of the junction unmatched. The CDR3 sequence is 17 residues long. CDR3 sequence (DNA): TGTGCCAGCAGCGTAGGAGGGACAGGGGGCTGGAACACTGAAGCTTTCTTT. Translating it yields CASSVGGTGGWNTEAFF. Using reference TRBV9 and TRBJ1-1 for the parts outside the CDR3, the full variable domain is DSGVTQTPKHLITATGQRVTLRCSPRSGDLSVYWYQQSLDQGLQFLIQYYNGEERAKGNILERFSAQQFPDLHSELNLSSLELGDSALYFCASSVGGTGGWNTEAFFGQGTRLTVV.

This chain connects TRBV11-3 to TRBJ1-1; 7 bases map to TRBD1. With V trimmed by 5 bases and J by 6 bases, 9 bases remained unmatched. The germline V gene encodes CDR1 SGHNT and CDR2 YENEEA. CDR3 size: 14 residues. The CDR3 is CASSPSAGQPEAFF. The CDR3 nucleotides read TGTGCCAGCAGCCCCTCGGCGGGACAGCCTGAAGCTTTCTTT.